The present T cell receptor (beta chain) was sequenced within a study of OX40 agonist ivuxolimab in advanced cancers. Whole-study findings and limits: Fewer expanded clones were found on average in CD4+ than in CD8+ T cells. At 0.1 to 3.0 mg/kg, CD4+ and CD8+ blood T cells expanded clonally by week 6.

This clone has more than one count but fewer than ten. What it binds is unknown. The method was immunoSEQ multiplex PCR; TCRdb's version includes in-frame clones alone and lacks a portion of them. The sample contains over 80,000 clones, roughly four fifths of which appear only once. Sampling of blood occurred at baseline, cycle 4 day 1, and cycle 7 day 1. Trimming cost V 5 bases and J 7 bases; bases outside gene matches: 3. Per germline, CDR1 SGHTA and CDR2 FQGTGA. CDR3 length: 14 residues. Sequences were derived from CD4+ or CD8+ T cells sorted from blood, sampled in a trial of the OX40 agonist ivuxolimab. The genes are TRBV7-3 and TRBJ1-6; 9 nucleotides match TRBD1. This sequence was found in an adult with an advanced solid tumor such as melanoma, head and neck, liver or kidney cancer. The CDR3, as DNA: TGTGCCAGCAGCACGGGACAGGGAAATTCACCCCTCCACTTT. Encoded protein: CASSTGQGNSPLHF.